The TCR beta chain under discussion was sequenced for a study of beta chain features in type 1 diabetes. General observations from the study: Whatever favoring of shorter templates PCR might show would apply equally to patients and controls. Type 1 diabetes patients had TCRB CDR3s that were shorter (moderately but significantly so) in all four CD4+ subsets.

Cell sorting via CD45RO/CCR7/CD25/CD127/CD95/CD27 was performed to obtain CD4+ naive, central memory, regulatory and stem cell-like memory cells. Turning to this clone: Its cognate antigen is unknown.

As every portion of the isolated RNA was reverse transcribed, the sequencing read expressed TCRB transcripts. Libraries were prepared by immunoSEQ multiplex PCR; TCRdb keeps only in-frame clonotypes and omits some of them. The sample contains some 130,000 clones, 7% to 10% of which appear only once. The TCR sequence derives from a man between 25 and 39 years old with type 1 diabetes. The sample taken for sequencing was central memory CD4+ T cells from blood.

CDR3 amino acids: CASSLGGDRSYEQYF. CDR3 nucleotide sequence: TGTGCCAGCAGCTTAGGCGGGGATAGATCCTACGAGCAGTACTTC. The genes are TRBV11-2 and TRBJ2-7; TRBD2 might be the D (6 bases). Looked up from germline, CDR1 is SGHAT and CDR2 is FQNNGV. This CDR3 spans 15 amino acids. The V gene lost 1 base and the J gene lost 1 base, with 11 bases spanning the gap.